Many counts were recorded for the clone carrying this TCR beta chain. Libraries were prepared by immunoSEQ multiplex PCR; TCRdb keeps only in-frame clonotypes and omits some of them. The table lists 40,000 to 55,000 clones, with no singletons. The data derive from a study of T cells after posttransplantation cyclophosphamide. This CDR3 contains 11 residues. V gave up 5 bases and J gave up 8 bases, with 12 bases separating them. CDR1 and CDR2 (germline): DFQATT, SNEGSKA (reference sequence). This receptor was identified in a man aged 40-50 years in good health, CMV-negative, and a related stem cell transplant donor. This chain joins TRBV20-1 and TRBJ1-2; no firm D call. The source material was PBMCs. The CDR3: CSAGLQSGYTF. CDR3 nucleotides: TGCAGTGCTGGACTCCAGAGCGGCTACACCTTC.